Listed here are 8 T cell receptor beta chains from one sample, sequenced in a study of blood T cell repertoires in COVID-19. Using immunoSEQ multiplex PCR, the repertoire was profiled, and TCRdb retains in-frame clones only, with some absent. The table has about 35,000 clones, about 85% seen once; the top ten hold around 45%. The sequenced material came from peripheral blood. These receptors originate from a man in his 60s with active or convalescent COVID-19.

This clone was picked up a small number of times. The chain joins TRBV11-2 to TRBJ1-4; TRBD1 aligns across 7 bases. The germline CDR1 and CDR2 sequences are SGHAT and FQNNGV. The CDR3 has 15 amino acids. The trim removed 5 bases at V and 8 bases at J, leaving 11 bases unmatched. The CDR3 nucleotides read TGTGCCAGCAGCCTCGAGACAGGGTTGTGGGAAAAACTGTTTTTT. It yields the protein CASSLETGLWEKLFF.

The chain joins TRBV6-5 to TRBJ1-1; D remains unclear. Looked up from germline, CDR1 is MNHEY and CDR2 is SVGAGI. This CDR3 has 12 amino acids. The V and J ends lost 9 bases and 4 bases respectively, with 12 bases between them. Here the CDR3 DNA reads TGTGCCAGTTTACGGGGTTTCACTGAAGCTTTCTTT. Its translation: CASLRGFTEAFF.

The chain recombines TRBV2 with TRBJ1-4; no definite D call. The CDR3 has 14 residues. Between the trimmed V and J ends, which lost 7 bases and 0 bases, there was a span of 9 bases. CDR1 is SNHLY, CDR2 FYNNEI, per germline. CDR3 in amino acids: CASTLHATNEKLFF. CDR3 nucleotide sequence: TGTGCCAGCACCTTACATGCAACTAATGAAAAACTGTTTTTT.

The count of this clone is one. The chain combines TRBV5-4 with TRBJ1-1; D possibly corresponds to TRBD1 (5 bases). The CDR3 is 13 residues long. Trimming pared 0 bases from V and 7 bases from J, leaving 10 bases between. Germline CDR1 and CDR2: SGHNT and YYREEE (reference sequence). CDR3 coding DNA: TGTGCCAGCAGCTTGGACAGGTCCGTTGAAGCTTTCTTT. Residues: CASSLDRSVEAFF.

This chain connects TRBV6-5 to TRBJ2-4, with TRBD2 as a possible D gene (7 bases). This CDR3 comprises 15 residues. CDR1 MNHEY and CDR2 SVGAGI come from the germline V gene. V was clipped by 5 bases and J by 2 bases, with 13 bases between them. Here the CDR3 DNA reads TGTGCCAGCAGTCTCGGGGGGCTTTCCAAAAACATTCAGTACTTC. The encoded protein is CASSLGGLSKNIQYF.

The CDR3 loop is CASSQTPGFAGGETQYF. The CDR3 DNA reads as TGCGCCAGCAGCCAAACCCCGGGATTCGCGGGAGGAGAGACCCAGTACTTC. This chain joins TRBV4-1 and TRBJ2-5, with 8 bases identical to TRBD2. V lost 2 bases to trimming and J lost 4 bases; unmatched junction nucleotides: 12. Germline values: CDR1 MGHRA, CDR2 YSYEKL. This CDR3 has 17 residues.

The rearrangement uses TRBV28 and TRBJ2-5, with 16 bases lining up with TRBD2. Per germline, CDR1 MDHEN and CDR2 SYDVKM. V lost 8 bases to trimming and J lost 1 base; unmatched junction nucleotides: 13. This CDR3 has 19 amino acids. The CDR3 loop reads CASFPAPGLAGGSQETQYF. CDR3 nucleotide sequence: TGTGCCAGCTTCCCCGCTCCGGGACTAGCGGGAGGGTCCCAAGAGACCCAGTACTTC.

Here the CDR3 reads CARSGARDRGFYEQYV. CDR3 in DNA: TGTGCCAGAAGCGGGGCCCGGGACAGGGGATTCTACGAGCAGTACGTC. This chain joins TRBV5-3 and TRBJ2-7; 10 bases are a match to TRBD1. TRBV5-3 is reported as an ORF; its role is uncertain. Trimming took 4 bases from V and 3 from J; bases not matched to a gene: 10. This CDR3 is built from 16 residues.